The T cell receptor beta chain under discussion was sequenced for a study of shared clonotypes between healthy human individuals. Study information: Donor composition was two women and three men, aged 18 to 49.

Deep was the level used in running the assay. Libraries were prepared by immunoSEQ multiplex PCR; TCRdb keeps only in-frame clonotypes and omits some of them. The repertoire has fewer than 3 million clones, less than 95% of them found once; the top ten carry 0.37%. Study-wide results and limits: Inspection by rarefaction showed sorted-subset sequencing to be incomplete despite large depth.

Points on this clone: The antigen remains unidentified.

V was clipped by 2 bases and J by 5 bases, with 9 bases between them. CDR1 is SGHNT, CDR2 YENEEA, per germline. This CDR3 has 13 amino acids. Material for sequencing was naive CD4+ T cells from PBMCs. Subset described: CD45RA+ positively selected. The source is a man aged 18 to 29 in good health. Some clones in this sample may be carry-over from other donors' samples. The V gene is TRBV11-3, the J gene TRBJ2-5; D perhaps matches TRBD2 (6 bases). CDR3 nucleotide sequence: TGTGCCAGCAGCTTAAGCGGGTACGAGACCCAGTACTTC. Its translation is CASSLSGYETQYF. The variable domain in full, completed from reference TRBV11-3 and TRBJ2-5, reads EAGVVQSPRYKIIEKKQPVAFWCNPISGHNTLYWYLQNLGQGPELLIRYENEEAVDDSQLPKDRFSAERLKGVDSTLKIQPAELGDSAVYLCASSLSGYETQYFGPGTRLLVL.